A selection of T cell receptor beta chains follows, all from one sample in a study of glioma-infiltrating T cells after dendritic cell vaccination. Libraries were prepared by immunoSEQ multiplex PCR; TCRdb keeps only in-frame clonotypes and omits some of them. The top ten clones hold about 3.2% of a sample with just under 85,000 clones, over 85% of them seen once. Sequenced here: blood, sampled before dendritic cell vaccination. The receptors here all came from a human donor with glioblastoma. Both conserved end residues are part of each CDR3. A D gene is named only where the DNA matches it firmly. The size field is filled for only some rows; it gives once, few, many or a size class.

D	size	V	J	DNA	CDR3
NA	medium-sized	TRBV6-6	TRBJ2-1	TGTGCCAGCAGACCGACAGACTCCTACAATGAGCAGTTCTTC	CASRPTDSYNEQFF
TRBD2	NA	TRBV10-1	TRBJ2-5	TGCGCCAGCAGCCGGACTAGCGGGGGTGGAGAGACCCAGTACTTC	CASSRTSGGGETQYF
NA	NA	TRBV5-1	TRBJ2-7	TGCGCCAGCAGCCCCGAGGGCCTTTCCTACGAGCAGTACTTC	CASSPEGLSYEQYF
NA	NA	TRBV11-2	TRBJ1-1	TGTGCCAGCAGCTCGGTGGGGCCTGAAGCTTTCTTT	CASSSVGPEAFF
TRBD1	NA	TRBV2	TRBJ1-2	TGTGCCAGCAGGGAATTCAGGGGGCGAGGGGATGGCTACACCTTC	CASREFRGRGDGYTF
TRBD2	NA	TRBV7-3	TRBJ2-5	TGTGCCAGCAGCGCCAGCGGGAGGACCTACGAGACCCAGTACTTC	CASSASGRTYETQYF
NA	few	TRBV5-1	TRBJ2-5	TGCGCCAGCAGCCCCAGCGATCGGGAGACCCAGTACTTC	CASSPSDRETQYF
NA	NA	TRBV7-6	TRBJ1-2	TGTGCCAGCAGCACCGGACAGAACTATGGCTACACCTTC	CASSTGQNYGYTF
TRBD2	NA	TRBV7-3	TRBJ2-7	TGTGCCAGCAGCTTAAATGGCGGGGGTGAGCAGTACTTC	CASSLNGGGEQYF
NA	NA	TRBV19	TRBJ1-5	TGTGCCAGTAGGGCCGGCGGGGTTGGAAATCAGCCCCAGCATTTT	CASRAGGVGNQPQHF
TRBD2	NA	TRBV19	TRBJ2-1	TGTGCCAGTAGTATAGCAGGAATAGCGGGGGGGAAGCAGTTCTTC	CASSIAGIAGGKQFF
TRBD1	NA	TRBV5-1	TRBJ2-1	TGCGCCAGCAGTATGGATCCCTACAGGGGAATCTACAATGAGCAGTTCTTC	CASSMDPYRGIYNEQFF
TRBD2	NA	TRBV15	TRBJ2-3	TGTGCCACCAGCATAAGGCGGGAGGGCCAAAGCACAGATACGCAGTATTTT	CATSIRREGQSTDTQYF
NA	NA	TRBV2	TRBJ2-2	TGTGCCAGCAATGGAGGCAGGAACACCGGGGAGCTGTTTTTT	CASNGGRNTGELFF
TRBD2	NA	TRBV6-1	TRBJ2-7	TGTGCCAGCAGACCCGGGACTAGCATTGGGTACGAGCAGTACTTC	CASRPGTSIGYEQYF
TRBD2	NA	TRBV19	TRBJ2-1	TGTGCCAGTAACCCCGGACTAGCGGGAGGCGATGAGCAGTTCTTC	CASNPGLAGGDEQFF
NA	NA	TRBV11-2	TRBJ2-2	TGTGCCAGCAGCTTAGATGCGTTAACCGGGGAGCTGTTTTTT	CASSLDALTGELFF
TRBD1	NA	TRBV11-2	TRBJ2-7	TGTGCCAGCAGCTCCCAGACAGGGGAGTACGAGCAGTACTTC	CASSSQTGEYEQYF
NA	NA	TRBV11-1	TRBJ2-7	TGTGCCAGCAGCTTAAGCCTGGAGCAGTACTTC	CASSLSLEQYF
TRBD1	NA	TRBV4-1	TRBJ2-4	TGCGCCAGCAGCCAAACGGGACAGGGGGCAGCAAACATTCAGTACTTC	CASSQTGQGAANIQYF
NA	NA	TRBV15	TRBJ1-6	TGTGCCACCAGCACGGAGGTAAAGGGCTATAATTCACCCCTCCACTTT	CATSTEVKGYNSPLHF
TRBD2	once	TRBV10-1	TRBJ2-1	TGCGCCAGCAGCGGACTAGCGGGATGGAATGAGCAGTTCTTC	CASSGLAGWNEQFF
NA	NA	TRBV10-3	TRBJ1-1	TGTGCCATGAGAGCGGGACACAACACTGAAGCTTTCTTT	CAMRAGHNTEAFF
TRBD2	few	TRBV5-6	TRBJ2-1	TGTGCCAGCAGCACGACTAGCGGCTACAATGAGCAGTTCTTC	CASSTTSGYNEQFF
TRBD2	NA	TRBV2	TRBJ2-7	TGTGCCAGCAGTAACCCCGGGACTAGGGCCGCCTACGAGCAGTACTTC	CASSNPGTRAAYEQYF
NA	NA	TRBV10-3	TRBJ2-7	TGTGCCGCGCGGAGCCCACTCAACTACGAGCAGTACTTC	CAARSPLNYEQYF
NA	once	TRBV5-1	TRBJ1-1	TGCGCCAGCAGCTCAGGACAGCCCGGGAGGGAAGCTTTCTTT	CASSSGQPGREAFF
NA	NA	TRBV5-1	TRBJ2-7	TGCGCCAGCCGGGGAGAAAACTTCTACGAGCAGTACTTC	CASRGENFYEQYF
TRBD2	NA	TRBV2	TRBJ2-1	TGTGCCAGCAGTCTCCGACGGACTAGCGGCTCCTACAATGAGCAGTTCTTC	CASSLRRTSGSYNEQFF
TRBD1	NA	TRBV7-2	TRBJ2-3	TGTGCCAGCAGCGCGGGACAGGGAAATTATTTT	CASSAGQGNYF
TRBD1	NA	TRBV15	TRBJ1-5	TGTGCCACCAGCACGGACAGGGGTGATCAGCCCCAGCATTTT	CATSTDRGDQPQHF
NA	NA	TRBV5-1	TRBJ1-2	TGCGCCAGCAGCTTGGCAGGGGACGAAGGCTACACCTTC	CASSLAGDEGYTF
NA	NA	TRBV11-3	TRBJ2-3	TGTGCCAGCAGCGCCGGGACATATGGGGATACGCAGTATTTT	CASSAGTYGDTQYF
TRBD2	NA	TRBV9	TRBJ2-5	TGTGCCAGCAGCAGAGGACTAGCGGGACAAGAGACCCAGTACTTC	CASSRGLAGQETQYF
TRBD1	NA	TRBV13	TRBJ1-2	TGTGCCAGCAGCTTAGAAACAGGGGTGGCTAACTATGGCTACACCTTC	CASSLETGVANYGYTF
NA	NA	TRBV10-1	TRBJ2-5	TGCGCCAGCAGCCCCAGCAGGGAACTACAAGAGACCCAGTACTTC	CASSPSRELQETQYF
NA	NA	TRBV5-5	TRBJ1-2	TGTGCCAGCACTGATAAAGGGGTAGCTAACTATGGCTACACCTTC	CASTDKGVANYGYTF
NA	few	TRBV19	TRBJ1-4	TGTGCCAGTATGACAGAGGAAAAACTGTTTTTT	CASMTEEKLFF
NA	once	TRBV21-1	TRBJ1-4	TGTGCCAGCAGCAAAGGGCAGGGTTTTTCTAATGAAAAACTGTTTTTT	CASSKGQGFSNEKLFF
TRBD2	NA	TRBV11-3	TRBJ2-3	TGTGCCAGCAGCTCTAGCGGAAGCACAGATACGCAGTATTTT	CASSSSGSTDTQYF
NA	NA	TRBV7-3	TRBJ1-3	TGTGCCAGCAGTTTTTGGACAGCTGGAAACACCATATATTTT	CASSFWTAGNTIYF
NA	NA	TRBV7-2	TRBJ1-4	TGTGCCAGCAGCTTATGGACGGGGGAAAAACTGTTTTTT	CASSLWTGEKLFF
TRBD1	NA	TRBV15	TRBJ1-1	TGTGCCACCAGCACCATGGACAGGGGCACTGAAGCTTTCTTT	CATSTMDRGTEAFF
NA	NA	TRBV19	TRBJ1-1	TGTGCCAGTAGTGTCGGGAAACTCCGGCCCGACACTGAAGCTTTCTTT	CASSVGKLRPDTEAFF
NA	NA	TRBV7-3	TRBJ1-3	TGTGCCAGCAGTTCAGGGGCCGGAAACACCATATATTTT	CASSSGAGNTIYF
TRBD2	NA	TRBV4-2	TRBJ2-3	TGTGCCAGCAGCCCCCGTTTAGTAGCGGGAGTCAGCACAGATACGCAGTATTTT	CASSPRLVAGVSTDTQYF
TRBD1	once	TRBV6-1	TRBJ1-5	TGTGCCACCGTGGGACAGGGATACAATCAGCCCCAGCATTTT	CATVGQGYNQPQHF
NA	NA	TRBV30	TRBJ2-1	TGTGCCTGGTCCCCGAGGGGGGGCTCCTACAATGAGCAGTTCTTC	CAWSPRGGSYNEQFF
NA	NA	TRBV5-1	TRBJ2-7	TGCGCCAGCAGCTTGGAGGGGGCCTACGAGCAGTACTTC	CASSLEGAYEQYF